Listed here is a single TCR beta chain. Its antigen is not identified. This record belongs to a study of blood T cells in healthy people across ages. General study points: Naive T cell percentage showed a strong correlation with TCR beta diversity. Estimated diversity across one million T cells was deemed an underestimate.

This CDR3 contains 14 residues. Germline-derived CDR1 and CDR2 are DFQATT and SNEGSKA (reference sequence). Trimming took 3 bases from V and 7 from J, leaving 19 bases between them. All donors came from Russia, were Caucasian and healthy, and spanned ages about 6 to 100. For the second PCR, which ran for about 6 to 11 cycles, a sample-barcoded 5' primer and a J-beta primer mix were used. The template-switch adaptor, which had 12 random nucleotides, put a tag on each cDNA molecule. Using its own MiXCR run on the 5' RACE reads, TCRdb lists one record per CDR3 protein. In the table there are 1.5 million to 2 million distinct CDR3 sequences, 30% to 40% of which are singletons.

The sample taken for sequencing was blood. The V gene is TRBV20-1, the J gene TRBJ2-7, with D perhaps TRBD1 (6 bases). The TCR comes from a human donor in good health. The CDR3, as DNA: TGCAGTGCTAGCCAGGGTAGGGGGTACAGGGAGCAGTACTTC. This encodes CSASQGRGYREQYF.